The 17 T cell receptor beta chains below were found in one sample sequenced in a study of cytomegalovirus exposure and HLA in healthy donors (dated by TCRdb to 2015 to 2018). Libraries were prepared through the immunoSEQ multiplex PCR assay. A mixture of 60 forward primers for TCR Vbeta segments and 13 reverse primers for TCR Jbeta segments was used in the multiplex PCR. Drawn from immuneACCESS, this table holds only the in-frame rearrangements with V and J called that TCRdb kept. Clones are partly lost; checked studies trace under half to an unresolved V gene and leave the rest unexplained. The sample includes roughly 120,000 clones, with about two thirds observed a single time. The ten largest clones take up approximately 4.3% of the sample. The sample taken for sequencing was PBMCs. Receptors originate from a man in his sixties in good health and CMV-seropositive.

This clone was seen a handful of times. This rearrangement joins TRBV19 to TRBJ2-3, with 10 nucleotides matching TRBD2. From germline, CDR1 is LNHDA and CDR2 SQIVND (reference sequence). There are 14 residues in the CDR3. The V gene end was trimmed by 2 bases and the J gene end by 6 bases; junction bases not matched to a gene: 2. DNA for the CDR3: TGTGCCAGTAGTATAAGCGGGGGGGCCGATACGCAGTATTTT. Protein sequence: CASSISGGADTQYF. The full variable domain, rest sourced from reference TRBV19 and TRBJ2-3, is DGGITQSPKYLFRKEGQNVTLSCEQNLNHDAMYWYRQDPGQGLRLIYYSQIVNDFQKGDIAEGYSVSREKKESFPLTVTSAQKNPTAFYLCASSISGGADTQYFGPGTRLTVL.

This clone was picked up one time. The V call is TRBV5-1, the J call TRBJ2-1; weak D call: TRBD2 (6 bases). Germline assignment: CDR1 SGHRS and CDR2 YFSETQ. The CDR3 has 14 amino acids. Trimming left V 3 bases short and J 1 base short, with 8 bases between. CDR3 sequence reads: CASSSRGSYNEQFF. The CDR3 DNA follows: TGCGCCAGCAGCTCCCGGGGGTCCTACAATGAGCAGTTCTTC.

This clone showed up just once. The rearrangement links TRBV6-4 to TRBJ2-1, with 7 bases lining up with TRBD1. Losses at the gene ends were 6 bases for V and 10 bases for J; bases not matched to a gene: 12. The germline gives CDR1 MRHNA, CDR2 SNTAGT. The CDR3 has 14 residues. The CDR3 nucleotides are TGTGCCAGCAGCCCCGGGACAGCAGGCGAGGAGCAGTTCTTC. Its protein product is CASSPGTAGEEQFF.

This clone was picked up a small number of times. The chain links TRBV7-9 to TRBJ1-4; D is unclear. The CDR3 totals 13 residues. V dropped 2 bases and J dropped 4 bases, with 5 bases sitting between them. CDR1 is SEHNR and CDR2 is FQNEAQ in the germline V gene (reference sequence). CDR3 residues: CASSLQNNEKLFF. CDR3 nucleotides: TGTGCCAGCAGCTTACAAAATAATGAAAAACTGTTTTTT.

CDR3 loop: CASSLGLSVADTSYEQYF. DNA for the CDR3: TGTGCCAGCAGCCTTGGCCTATCAGTAGCGGATACTTCCTACGAGCAGTACTTC. The genes are TRBV4-2 and TRBJ2-7, with D perhaps TRBD2 (6 bases). Looked up from germline, CDR1 is LGHNA and CDR2 is YNFKEQ. The V end lost 4 bases, the J end lost 1 base, and 23 bases lay between the germline ends. The CDR3 extends over 18 amino acids.

The V call is TRBV2, the J call TRBJ2-5; 9 nucleotides align to TRBD1. Germline V gene sequence: CDR1 SNHLY, CDR2 FYNNEI. This CDR3 has 15 amino acids. V gave up 5 bases and J gave up 4 bases; unmatched junction bases: 8. The CDR3 nucleotides are TGTGCCAGCAGTATACGACAGGGGGTTCGAGAGACCCAGTACTTC. Its protein product is CASSIRQGVRETQYF.

The count of this clone is one. The chain combines TRBV28 with TRBJ2-7; 7 bases fit TRBD2. V lost 6 bases, J lost 0 bases, and 5 bases stayed unmatched. The CDR3 covers 14 residues. Germline CDR1 reads MDHEN; CDR2 reads SYDVKM. CDR3 sequence reads: CASSVAGDSYEQYF. The CDR3 DNA sequence: TGTGCCAGCAGCGTAGCGGGTGACTCCTACGAGCAGTACTTC.

The chain is built from TRBV27 and TRBJ1-5; the D is unclear. V dropped 3 bases and J dropped 5 bases, with 11 bases sitting between them. Germline V lookup: CDR1 MNHEY, CDR2 SMNVEV (reference sequence). CDR3 length: 14 amino acids. The CDR3 nucleotides read TGTGCCAGCAGTTTTAGTGGCGGTCATCAGCCCCAGCATTTT. Protein sequence: CASSFSGGHQPQHF.

This sequence joins TRBV7-9 and TRBJ2-2, with 8 positions matching TRBD1. V lost 5 bases, J lost 0 bases, and 8 bases stayed unmatched. The CDR3 is 17 residues long. Germline V lookup: CDR1 SEHNR, CDR2 FQNEAQ (reference sequence). CDR3 coding DNA: TGTGCCAGCAGCCCGGACAGGGCCGGGCCGAACACCGGGGAGCTGTTTTTT. Amino acid sequence: CASSPDRAGPNTGELFF.

This clone was recorded once. The rearrangement uses TRBV6-1 and TRBJ1-5, with D maybe TRBD1 (6 bases). This CDR3 comprises 15 residues. Trimming removed 3 bases from V and 5 bases from J, with 14 bases in between. Germline CDR1 and CDR2: MNHNS and SASEGT. The CDR3 nucleotides are TGTGCCAGCAGTGACCTCCTGAAGGGGGATCAGCCCCAGCATTTT. Amino acids: CASSDLLKGDQPQHF.

The CDR3 DNA sequence: TGTGCCAGCAGTAAGGGGCAGGAAAATCAAGAGACCCAGTACTTC. Protein sequence: CASSKGQENQETQYF. The rearrangement links TRBV2 to TRBJ2-5; maybe TRBD1 (5 bases). The CDR3 totals 15 residues. The germline CDR1 and CDR2 sequences are SNHLY and FYNNEI. Deletions cut 5 bases from V and 2 bases from J, with 15 bases between.

The chain has TRBV7-9 and TRBJ2-1; TRBD1 agrees at 9 bases. The germline gives CDR1 SEHNR, CDR2 FQNEAQ (reference sequence). The V and J ends lost 6 bases and 6 bases, in that order; junction bases with no gene match: 6. The CDR3 consists of 14 residues. CDR3 sequence (DNA): TGTGCCAGCAGTCTCCGGGACAGGGCCAATGAGCAGTTCTTC. It is translated as CASSLRDRANEQFF. Full variable domain (outside the CDR3, taken from reference TRBV7-9 and TRBJ2-1): DTGVSQNPRHKITKRGQNVTFRCDPISEHNRLYWYRQTLGQGPEFLTYFQNEAQLEKSRLLSDRFSAERPKGSFSTLEIQRTEQGDSAMYLCASSLRDRANEQFFGPGTRLTVL.

This chain joins TRBV6-6 and TRBJ2-1; tentatively, D is TRBD2 (5 bases). CDR3 length equals 11 residues. Trimming cost V 7 bases and J 10 bases, with 11 bases left between them. Germline V gene lookup returns CDR1 MNHNY and CDR2 SVGAGI (reference sequence). The CDR3 is CASTRGREQFF. DNA for the CDR3: TGTGCCAGCACCCGAGGGCGAGAGCAGTTCTTC.

V is TRBV19 and J is TRBJ1-2; 7 nucleotides agree with TRBD1. The CDR3 is 14 amino acids. V gave up 6 bases and J gave up 5 bases; unmatched junction bases: 9. The germline V gene encodes CDR1 LNHDA and CDR2 SQIVND (reference sequence). CDR3 residues: CASRRDSPYYGYTF. The CDR3 nucleotides read TGTGCCAGTAGGAGGGACAGTCCTTATTATGGCTACACCTTC.

This clone was seen only once. This chain connects TRBV5-1 to TRBJ1-2; 11 bases align to TRBD1. The J segment lost 4 bases and the V segment lost 4 bases, leaving 6 bases of the junction unmatched. The CDR3 totals 15 residues. Germline values: CDR1 SGHRS, CDR2 YFSETQ. The CDR3 protein is CASSTGGTGGYGYTF. DNA for the CDR3: TGCGCCAGCAGCACGGGCGGGACAGGGGGCTATGGCTACACCTTC. The full variable domain, with the rest looked up from reference TRBV5-1 and TRBJ1-2, is KAGVTQTPRYLIKTRGQQVTLSCSPISGHRSVSWYQQTPGQGLQFLFEYFSETQRNKGNFPGRFSGRQFSNSRSEMNVSTLELGDSALYLCASSTGGTGGYGYTFGSGTRLTVV.

This clone was seen a handful of times. This sequence joins TRBV6-6 and TRBJ1-2; D is possibly TRBD1 (5 bases). Trimming took 2 bases from V and 5 from J, leaving 12 bases between them. This CDR3 is 14 amino acids long. Germline lookup yields CDR1 MNHNY and CDR2 SVGAGI (reference sequence). The CDR3 sequence: CASSYAPTEYGYTF. The CDR3 DNA sequence: TGTGCCAGCAGTTACGCCCCGACAGAGTATGGCTACACCTTC.

V gene TRBV4-1 combines with J gene TRBJ1-2; D not resolved. V was pared by 1 base and J by 4 bases, with 19 bases between. This CDR3 is 17 amino acids long. Germline V gene sequence: CDR1 MGHRA, CDR2 YSYEKL. The CDR3 DNA is TGCGCCAGCAGCCAAGGAGGGCGTCTGGGTGGAGGCTATGGCTACACCTTC. Its translation is CASSQGGRLGGGYGYTF.